The 8 T cell receptor beta chains given below trace back to one sample, sequenced in a study of identical twins. Using its own MiXCR run on the 5' RACE reads, TCRdb lists one record per CDR3 protein. The data hold about 550,000 distinct CDR3 sequences, with around 22% observed a single time. The sample also formed part of further work on yellow fever vaccine responses in identical twins.

Sequencing was carried out using CD4+ T cells sorted from blood. The receptors here all came from a young woman in good health.

This sequence joins TRBV7-2 and TRBJ2-1; D may be TRBD1 (6 bases). Germline CDR1 is SGHTA and CDR2 is FQGNSA. V shed 3 bases and J shed 8 bases, with 14 bases lying between them. The CDR3 runs to 14 residues. DNA of the CDR3: TGTGCCAGCAGCTTGGGACCAGACAGGCATGAGCAGTTCTTC. It yields the protein CASSLGPDRHEQFF.

This clonotype was detected only a few times. The V call is TRBV28, the J call TRBJ2-1; TRBD2 matches 12 bases. The trim removed 8 bases at V and 9 bases at J, leaving 8 bases unmatched. CDR1 is MDHEN and CDR2 is SYDVKM in the germline V gene. The CDR3 spans 14 residues. The CDR3 here is CASHSSGGAGEQFF. In DNA, the CDR3 is TGTGCCAGCCATTCTAGCGGGGGGGCCGGTGAGCAGTTCTTC.

This chain uses TRBV2 with TRBJ2-5, with a weak D call TRBD1 (5 bases). CDR1 and CDR2 (germline): SNHLY, FYNNEI. Trimming stripped 0 bases from V and 0 bases from J, with 8 bases between. The CDR3 runs 15 residues. CDR3 DNA: TGTGCCAGCAGTGAAGCGCGACAGAACCAAGAGACCCAGTACTTC. Its protein is CASSEARQNQETQYF.

This clonotype was recorded a few times. The chain couples TRBV11-2 to TRBJ2-7; possible D gene TRBD1, 5 bases. Germline V gene sequence: CDR1 SGHAT, CDR2 FQNNGV. Deletions cut 3 bases from V and 1 base from J, with 7 bases between. The CDR3 runs to 13 residues. The CDR3 DNA is TGTGCCAGCAGCTTCCGACAGTCCTACGAGCAGTACGTC. Amino acids: CASSFRQSYEQYV.

As DNA, the CDR3 is TGTGCCAGCAGCTTTCTGCAGGGGGGATACAATGAGCAGTTCTTC. It translates to CASSFLQGGYNEQFF. The chain carries TRBV7-2 and TRBJ2-1, with D tentatively TRBD1 (7 bases). The CDR3 spans 15 residues. Germline V gene lookup returns CDR1 SGHTA and CDR2 FQGNSA. The V and J ends lost 3 bases and 4 bases respectively, with 13 bases between them. Full variable domain (missing parts from reference TRBV7-2 and TRBJ2-1): GAGVSQSPSNKVTEKGKDVELRCDPISGHTALYWYRQSLGQGLEFLIYFQGNSAPDKSGLPSDRFSAERTGGSVSTLTIQRTQQEDSAVYLCASSFLQGGYNEQFFGPGTRLTVL.

The V call is TRBV7-9, the J call TRBJ1-2, with D possibly being TRBD1 (6 bases). The V end was cut by 7 bases, the J end by 4 bases, with 19 bases between. Germline V gene lookup returns CDR1 SEHNR and CDR2 FQNEAQ (reference sequence). This CDR3 comprises 15 residues. This CDR3 reads CASTPGGARGYGYTF. Here the CDR3 DNA reads TGTGCCAGCACCCCCGGGGGGGCGAGAGGCTATGGCTACACCTTC.

This clonotype was counted a few times. The rearrangement uses TRBV11-2 and TRBJ2-1; 8 bases line up with TRBD2. The CDR3 consists of 15 residues. CDR1 is SGHAT and CDR2 is FQNNGV in the germline V gene. V lost 5 bases to trimming and J lost 2 bases; unmatched junction nucleotides: 5. The CDR3 bases are TGTGCCAGCAGCACCCTGCGGGGGGCCTACAATGAGCAGTTCTTC. Translation: CASSTLRGAYNEQFF.

This clonotype was picked up a small number of times. This chain links TRBV7-3 with TRBJ2-5; the D call may be TRBD1 or TRBD2 (5 bases each). CDR3 length: 13 amino acids. With 4 bases removed from V and 2 bases from J, the gap between germline ends came to 8 bases. The germline V gene has CDR1 SGHTA and CDR2 FQGTGA. The CDR3 DNA sequence: TGTGCCAGCAGCTACGGGGCACAAGAGACCCAGTACTTC. This codes for CASSYGAQETQYF. The full variable domain, completed using reference TRBV7-3 and TRBJ2-5, is GAGVSQTPSNKVTEKGKYVELRCDPISGHTALYWYRQSLGQGPEFLIYFQGTGAADDSGLPNDRFFAVRPEGSVSTLKIQRTERGDSAVYLCASSYGAQETQYFGPGTRLLVL.